This section outlines one TCR beta chain sequence together with its context. Its specificity is not known. Using immunoSEQ multiplex PCR, the repertoire was profiled, and TCRdb retains in-frame clones only, with some absent. The table has some 2.4 million clones, under 95% seen once. These data are taken from a study of shared clonotypes between healthy human individuals. The V segment lost 10 bases and the J segment 3 bases; nucleotides outside the gene matches: 7. Germline CDR1 and CDR2: MDHEN and SYDVKM. CDR3 size: 13 residues. Overall study results and limits: In several donors, around 5.5% of naive CD4 clonotypes appeared in common. In general, naive subsets displayed greater estimated richness than memory subsets did.

This TCR derives from a man younger than 35 in good health. Some clones in this sample may be carry-over from other donors' samples. The sample taken for sequencing was naive CD4+ T cells from PBMCs. This sample's subset: CD45RA+ positively selected. The chain uses TRBV28 and TRBJ1-1; 8 positions match TRBD1. CDR3 DNA sequence: TGTGCCACCACAAACAGGGGGGACACTGAAGCTTTCTTT. Its translation: CATTNRGDTEAFF.